This T cell receptor (beta chain) comes out of a study of identical twins. Study conclusions and caveats: Zero-insertion findings could be partly confounded by invariant cells (MAIT and iNKT cells). The abundant beta clonotypes from cord blood had fewer insertions, and memory repertoires had none of this.

Worth noting for this clonotype: Its antigen remains unknown.

The V and J ends lost 5 bases and 2 bases respectively, with 17 bases between them. CDR1 and CDR2 from the germline V gene are SEHNR and FQNEAQ (reference sequence). This CDR3 region has 16 residues. TCRdb called the 5' RACE reads again in MiXCR, with one record for every CDR3 protein. The sample records approximately 620,000 distinct CDR3 sequences, less than 10% being singletons. Every one of the donors was a healthy Caucasian. Another study also made use of these data, one on yellow fever vaccine responses in identical twins. Per that paper: A vaccine T cell response that seemed partly convergent and partly personalized was reported in twins.

The chain joins TRBV7-9 to TRBJ2-3, with D maybe TRBD2 (6 bases). The receptor's source is a woman aged 18-30 years in good health. The sequencing input was PBMCs. The CDR3 nucleotides read TGTGCCAGCAGCCCGGGAGCGTCCTCTCCCACAGATACGCAGTATTTT. Residues: CASSPGASSPTDTQYF.